Listed below are T cell receptor beta chains from one sample, sequenced in a study of blood T cells in healthy people across ages. TCRdb called the 5' RACE reads again in MiXCR, with one record for every CDR3 protein. The sample includes roughly 2 million distinct CDR3 sequences, about 49% of them seen just once. Sequencing input: blood. The receptors derive from a woman aged 35 to 49 in good health. CDR3s include the opening cysteine and the closing phenylalanine or tryptophan. Each record gives: V gene, CDR3 length, CDR3 protein.

>TRBV27|15
CASSFGGTGFGKLFF
>TRBV7-6|16
CASSWLAGGLGNEQFF
>TRBV24-1|14
CATSESGRHHEQYF
>TRBV9|17
CASSVEGIPAYNSPLHF
>TRBV6-5|15
CASSRPGRVGETQYF
>TRBV6-5|17
CASSYQAVLSYNSPLHF
>TRBV6-2/TRBV6-3|14
CASSQDPGYYGYTF
>TRBV7-9|15
CASSFSARGMYEQYF
>TRBV9|17
CASSAASRGRFTGELFF
>TRBV6-5|15
CASRRNRGEGEKLFF
>TRBV10-3|14
CAISSRGGRETQYF
>TRBV18|13
CASSPGVGDTQYF
>TRBV12-3/TRBV12-4|13
CASSLSGRDEQFF
>TRBV7-2|15
CASSGRDLSTDTQYF
>TRBV6-2/TRBV6-3|13
CASNDLYTGELFF
>TRBV7-9|17
CASSLSSGGAGAYEQFF
>TRBV29-1|14
CSVKLGRRLNTQYF
>TRBV20-1|15
CSAFPRGVSYNEQFF
>TRBV20-1|15
CSALGSHATNEKLFF
>TRBV4-1|13
CASKATGELKQYF
>TRBV3-1|13
CASSAWVQETQYF
>TRBV20-1|15
CSARLPGLVNNEQFF
>TRBV5-1|12
CASSLRGDEQYF
>TRBV9|14
CASSVAAGRNEQFF
>TRBV7-2|13
CASRGPGMNEQFF
>TRBV9|16
CASSFGLLAGPYEQYF
>TRBV4-3|16
CASSRDVRDTNNEQFF
>TRBV5-6|16
CASSLVSGGPTDTQYF
>TRBV4-2|13
CASSQDQGNIQYF
>TRBV7-9|12
CASSLVGAGAFF
>TRBV6-2/TRBV6-3|13
CASSGTSVSEQFF
>TRBV28|14
CASSIFLDRGEQFF
>TRBV6-2/TRBV6-3|14
CASRWGGDNQPQHF
>TRBV7-9|17
CASRPDTLQGAKNIQYF
>TRBV6-1|17
CASRGGVGTGLNYGYTF
>TRBV7-2|16
CASSYTGTKGIYGYTF
>TRBV7-9|15
CASSTGTNSYNEQYF
>TRBV20-1|15
CSARDFRLDRNEQYF
>TRBV7-9|15
CAGSLRTGGAYEQYF
>TRBV20-1|13
CSAIGGPGYGYTF
>TRBV5-1|12
CASSYDRNGYTF
>TRBV6-2/TRBV6-3|16
CASSNPGAGPEDEQFF
>TRBV9|11
CASSRGHEAFF